This TCR beta chain is drawn from a study of chemoradiotherapy in HPV16-positive cancers. Study as a whole: Candidate HPV-specific T-cell clones and common TCR motifs came from functional assays in a couple of HPV16-positive patients.

Germline V gene data show CDR1 as SGHTA and CDR2 as FQGNSA. V shed 2 bases, J shed 6 bases, and the junction held 6 bases outside the gene matches. This CDR3 has 15 residues. This table comes from immunoSEQ multiplex PCR, and its TCRdb copy is limited to in-frame clones, with some not included. The table includes tens of thousands of clones, 84% detected once. The sequence came from a human donor with HPV-associated anogenital cancer. The gene calls are TRBV7-2 and TRBJ1-4, with 7 positions matching TRBD1. The sample consisted of blood, taken from a patient who underwent chemoradiotherapy. The CDR3 loop is CASSLWAGTDEKLFF. CDR3 bases: TGTGCCAGCAGCTTATGGGCCGGGACAGATGAAAAACTGTTTTTT. The full variable domain, rest sourced from reference TRBV7-2 and TRBJ1-4, is GAGVSQSPSNKVTEKGKDVELRCDPISGHTALYWYRQSLGQGLEFLIYFQGNSAPDKSGLPSDRFSAERTGGSVSTLTIQRTQQEDSAVYLCASSLWAGTDEKLFFGSGTQLSVL.